What follows are 27 T cell receptor beta chains derived from one specimen sequenced in a study of T cell responses to AZD1222 COVID-19 vaccine. Repertoires were generated with immunoSEQ multiplex PCR, while TCRdb's copy carries only in-frame clones and drops some. This table has over 150,000 clones, 88% appearing once. The material was peripheral blood, obtained 28 days after the second AZD1222 dose. The receptors stem from an adult who received the AZD1222 COVID-19 vaccine.

This chain connects TRBV7-2 to TRBJ2-7; TRBD2 aligns across 7 bases. Trimming took 8 bases from V and 1 from J; bases not matched to a gene: 2. CDR1 SGHTA and CDR2 FQGNSA come from the germline V gene. The CDR3 has 12 amino acids. The CDR3 reads CASGRGSYEQYF. The CDR3 bases are TGTGCCAGCGGGAGGGGTTCCTACGAGCAGTACTTC.

The V gene is TRBV3-1 (or the pseudogene TRBV3-2), the J gene TRBJ2-7; D perhaps matches TRBD2 (7 bases). Trimming shortened V by 5 bases and J by 4 bases, and 12 bases separated the two germline ends. Germline CDR1 reads LGHDT; CDR2 reads YNNKEL (reference sequence). This CDR3 has 13 residues. DNA for the CDR3: TGTGCCAGCAGCGGGGGGGCGAGGTACGAGCAGTACTTC. Protein product: CASSGGARYEQYF.

V usage is TRBV2 and J usage is TRBJ2-5; D ambiguous. With 1 base removed from V and 5 bases from J, the gap between germline ends came to 11 bases. The CDR3 runs to 14 residues. The germline V gene encodes CDR1 SNHLY and CDR2 FYNNEI. CDR3 coding DNA: TGTGCCAGCAGTGAAGACTTGGTTTCGGAGACCCAGTACTTC. Encoded protein: CASSEDLVSETQYF.

This chain connects TRBV10-3 to TRBJ2-7; 8 nucleotides align to TRBD1. The V gene's germline CDR1 is ENHRY and CDR2 SYGVKD. Losses at the gene ends were 5 bases for V and 4 bases for J; bases not matched to a gene: 4. CDR3 length: 13 residues. The CDR3 region has the DNA TGTGCCATCAGTCTCGGACAGGGTTACGAGCAGTACTTC. It translates to CAISLGQGYEQYF.

The rearrangement uses TRBV2 and TRBJ2-6; no clear D gene. This CDR3 has 17 residues. The germline V and J ends were trimmed by 3 bases and 2 bases, with 14 bases remaining between them. Germline CDR1 reads SNHLY; CDR2 reads FYNNEI. The CDR3 DNA reads TGTGCCAGCAGTGACCAAGCACCTTCCCCTGGGGCCAACGTCCTGACTTTC. Residues: CASSDQAPSPGANVLTF.

The genes are TRBV27 and TRBJ1-2, with D unresolved. In germline, CDR1 is MNHEY, CDR2 SMNVEV (reference sequence). The CDR3 totals 14 residues. The V end was cut by 5 bases, the J end by 7 bases, with 17 bases between. The CDR3 protein is CASSTQLASSGYTF. The DNA of the CDR3 is TGTGCCAGCAGTACCCAGCTGGCAAGCAGTGGCTACACCTTC.

The chain has TRBV7-3 and TRBJ2-5, with D perhaps matching TRBD1 or TRBD2 (5 bases each). V was shortened by 5 bases and J by 5 bases, with 18 bases between the two germline ends. The CDR3 runs 15 residues. CDR1 is SGHTA and CDR2 is FQGTGA in the germline V gene. The CDR3 sequence is CASSIRDGGPETQYF. The CDR3, as DNA: TGTGCCAGCAGCATACGGGACGGTGGACCGGAGACCCAGTACTTC.

The chain employs TRBV7-6 and TRBJ2-7, with D maybe TRBD2 (6 bases). V lost 0 bases and J 3 bases, leaving 12 bases between the germline ends. There are 15 residues in the CDR3. Germline lookup yields CDR1 SGHVS and CDR2 FNYEAQ. The CDR3 loop reads CASSLAWGDNYEQYF. In DNA, the CDR3 is TGTGCCAGCAGCTTAGCTTGGGGGGATAACTACGAGCAGTACTTC.

The chain joins TRBV6-5 to TRBJ2-1; D is uncertain. This CDR3 spans 14 amino acids. Germline V gene lookup returns CDR1 MNHEY and CDR2 SVGAGI. The V end lost 7 bases, the J end lost 6 bases, and 16 bases lay between the germline ends. The CDR3 loop is CASTPFKRSNEQFF. CDR3 DNA sequence: TGTGCCAGCACCCCGTTTAAAAGGAGCAATGAGCAGTTCTTC.

The chain uses TRBV30 and TRBJ2-7; tentative D call: TRBD2 (6 bases). This CDR3 is built from 12 residues. V lost 4 bases to trimming and J lost 3 bases, with 10 bases between them. Germline CDR1 GTSNPN, CDR2 SVGIG (reference sequence). The CDR3: CAWNRDFYEQYF. As DNA, the CDR3 is TGTGCCTGGAACCGGGACTTCTACGAGCAGTACTTC. The whole variable domain, remainder taken from reference TRBV30 and TRBJ2-7, is SQTIHQWPATLVQPVGSPLSLECTVEGTSNPNLYWYRQAAGRGLQLLFYSVGIGQISSEVPQNLSASRPQDRQFILSSKKLLLSDSGFYLCAWNRDFYEQYFGPGTRLTVT.

As concerns this clone: Mismatch with germline at one junction end may stem from a read error. The chain is built from TRBV19 and TRBJ1-1, with D unclear. CDR3 length: 15 residues. The germline V gene encodes CDR1 LNHDA and CDR2 SQIVND (reference sequence). CDR3 sequence: CASSIDHPGNTEAFF. The CDR3 DNA sequence: TGTGCTAGTAGTATAGATCATCCGGGGAACACTGAAGCTTTCTTT. Filled out from reference TRBV19 and TRBJ1-1, the complete variable domain reads DGGITQSPKYLFRKEGQNVTLSCEQNLNHDAMYWYRQDPGQGLRLIYYSQIVNDFQKGDIAEGYSVSREKKESFPLTVTSAQKNPTAFYLCASSIDHPGNTEAFFGQGTRLTVV.

V usage is TRBV11-2 and J usage is TRBJ1-4; D gene unclear. The V gene's germline CDR1 is SGHAT and CDR2 FQNNGV. V lost 0 bases to trimming and J lost 6 bases, with 14 bases between them. The CDR3 covers 16 residues. The CDR3 protein is CASSLDPGRSYEKLFF. In nucleotides, the CDR3 is TGTGCCAGCAGCTTAGATCCGGGGAGGTCTTATGAAAAACTGTTTTTT.

The chain carries TRBV5-1 and TRBJ2-2; TRBD1 matches 8 bases. The CDR3 spans 14 residues. The V gene end was trimmed by 4 bases and the J gene end by 5 bases; junction bases not matched to a gene: 4. Germline V lookup: CDR1 SGHRS, CDR2 YFSETQ. The CDR3: CASSRQGITGELFF. CDR3 DNA sequence: TGCGCCAGCAGCCGACAGGGGATTACCGGGGAGCTGTTTTTT. The full variable domain, in which reference TRBV5-1 and TRBJ2-2 provide the parts outside the CDR3, is KAGVTQTPRYLIKTRGQQVTLSCSPISGHRSVSWYQQTPGQGLQFLFEYFSETQRNKGNFPGRFSGRQFSNSRSEMNVSTLELGDSALYLCASSRQGITGELFFGEGSRLTVL.

The chain links TRBV4-3 to TRBJ1-4; TRBD1 might be the D (6 bases). CDR1 is LGHNA and CDR2 is YSLEER in the germline V gene. V lost 4 bases and J lost 1, with 13 bases in between. This CDR3 spans 16 amino acids. In nucleotides, the CDR3 is TGCGCCAGCAGCCGGGACACCCGAGGAACTAATGAAAAACTGTTTTTT. Translation: CASSRDTRGTNEKLFF.

The gene calls are TRBV5-8 and TRBJ1-1; D not certain. CDR1 SGHTS and CDR2 YDEGEE come from the germline V gene. The CDR3 spans 12 residues. Deletions cut 4 bases from V and 8 bases from J, with 12 bases between. CDR3 in amino acids: CASSPGWREAFF. CDR3 coding DNA: TGTGCCAGCAGCCCGGGTTGGCGCGAAGCTTTCTTT.

V is TRBV9 and J is TRBJ1-6; perhaps TRBD1 as D (6 bases). The CDR3 has 15 residues. Trimming took 0 bases from V and 6 from J, leaving 10 bases between them. Germline V gene sequence: CDR1 SGDLS, CDR2 YYNGEE. CDR3 region: CASSVGQGGNSPLHF. CDR3 nucleotides: TGTGCCAGCAGCGTAGGACAAGGGGGTAATTCACCCCTCCACTTT.

V usage is TRBV2 and J usage is TRBJ1-1, with TRBD1 as a possible D gene (6 bases). The CDR3 extends over 12 amino acids. V shed 6 bases and J shed 8 bases, with 13 bases lying between them. Germline V CDR1 and CDR2: SNHLY, FYNNEI. The CDR3 protein is CASSQGGSEAFF. The DNA of the CDR3 is TGTGCCAGCAGCCAAGGGGGTTCCGAAGCTTTCTTT. The entire variable domain, with the rest obtained from reference TRBV2 and TRBJ1-1, is as follows: EPEVTQTPSHQVTQMGQEVILRCVPISNHLYFYWYRQILGQKVEFLVSFYNNEISEKSEIFDDQFSVERPDGSNFTLKIRSTKLEDSAMYFCASSQGGSEAFFGQGTRLTVV.

The chain carries TRBV6-5 and TRBJ1-1; D is uncertain. Trimming removed 6 bases from V and 5 bases from J, with 10 bases in between. Germline V gene data show CDR1 as MNHEY and CDR2 as SVGAGI. This CDR3 has 12 residues. The CDR3 DNA is TGTGCCAGCAGGAGCCAGTGGACTGAAGCTTTCTTT. It specifies CASRSQWTEAFF.

The chain combines TRBV6-5 with TRBJ2-7, with 7 bases aligning to TRBD1. CDR1 is MNHEY and CDR2 is SVGAGI in the germline V gene. CDR3 length: 15 amino acids. The V and J ends lost 4 bases and 4 bases, in that order; junction bases with no gene match: 10. For the CDR3, the DNA is TGTGCCAGCAGTTTCCAACCGGGACAGATTTACGAGCAGTACTTC. Translated, it gives CASSFQPGQIYEQYF.

This clone was seen once. The chain employs TRBV5-8 and TRBJ1-2, with unresolved D. Trimming removed 4 bases at V and 3 bases at J, with 13 bases between. CDR1 is SGHTS, CDR2 YDEGEE, per germline. The CDR3 spans 14 residues. CDR3 DNA sequence: TGTGCCAGCAGCCCACCGACGGAGGACTATGGCTACACCTTC. This sequence encodes CASSPPTEDYGYTF.

In the case of this clone: The junction shows a germline mismatch at one end, possibly a read error. This sequence joins TRBV7-2 and TRBJ1-1; 8 bases align to TRBD1. The CDR3 runs to 13 residues. Germline-derived CDR1 and CDR2 are SGHTA and FQGNSA. CDR3 residues: CASSLAGEGQEVF. The CDR3 DNA is TGTGCCAGCAGCTTAGCCGGGGAGGGACAGGAAGTCTTT.

The chain employs TRBV27 and TRBJ1-2; 7 bases are a match to TRBD1. The V segment lost 6 bases and the J segment 1 base; nucleotides outside the gene matches: 11. CDR1 is MNHEY, CDR2 SMNVEV, per germline (reference sequence). CDR3 size: 16 residues. CDR3 protein: CASSTTGTEHNYGYTF. CDR3 in DNA: TGTGCCAGCAGCACAACCGGGACAGAGCATAACTATGGCTACACCTTC.

This chain joins TRBV10-3 and TRBJ2-7; 7 bases line up with TRBD2. This CDR3 spans 14 amino acids. Trimming at V came to 10 bases and at J to 3 bases, leaving 12 bases not matched to a gene. Germline assignment: CDR1 ENHRY and CDR2 SYGVKD. The CDR3 is CATGGGLDNYEQYF. CDR3 nucleotides: TGTGCCACTGGAGGTGGACTAGACAACTACGAGCAGTACTTC.

The chain joins TRBV11-2 to TRBJ2-5; no clear D. Trimming left V 0 bases short and J 2 bases short, with 10 bases between. This CDR3 is built from 15 residues. CDR1 SGHAT and CDR2 FQNNGV come from the germline V gene. The CDR3 DNA reads as TGTGCCAGCAGCTTAGATCATGTAATGCAAGAGACCCAGTACTTC. Translation gives CASSLDHVMQETQYF.

This chain uses TRBV29-1 with TRBJ1-2; maybe TRBD1 (6 bases). Trimming took off 3 bases at V and 8 bases at J, with 16 bases between the two ends. Per the germline V gene, CDR1 is SQVTM and CDR2 is ANQGSEA. The CDR3 covers 13 residues. The CDR3 loop is CSVDPGGAHGYTF. For the CDR3, the DNA is TGCAGCGTTGACCCCGGGGGGGCTCACGGCTACACCTTC.

J is TRBJ2-7 and V is TRBV11-2; 7 nucleotides match TRBD1. The CDR3 contains 12 residues. Germline V gives CDR1 SGHAT, CDR2 FQNNGV. V gave up 5 bases and J gave up 6 bases; unmatched junction bases: 4. The CDR3 reads CASSRQGTEQYF. Written as DNA, the CDR3 is TGTGCCAGCAGCCGACAGGGAACCGAGCAGTACTTC. Supplemented by reference TRBV11-2 and TRBJ2-7, the full variable domain reads EAGVAQSPRYKIIEKRQSVAFWCNPISGHATLYWYQQILGQGPKLLIQFQNNGVVDDSQLPKDRFSAERLKGVDSTLKIQPAKLEDSAVYLCASSRQGTEQYFGPGTRLTVT.

V is TRBV19 and J is TRBJ2-7; D is undetermined. Trimming pared 9 bases from V and 6 bases from J, leaving 18 bases between. This CDR3 is built from 13 residues. CDR1 LNHDA and CDR2 SQIVND come from the germline V gene (reference sequence). This CDR3 reads CASSKGALSEQYF. CDR3 sequence (DNA): TGTGCCAGCTCCAAGGGTGCTCTGAGCGAGCAGTACTTC.